This T cell receptor (beta chain) was recovered during a study of early T cells in non-severe SARS-CoV-2 infection. After removal of 3 bases from V and 1 base from J, the junction contained 5 bases not matched to a gene. Looked up from germline, CDR1 is GTSNPN and CDR2 is SVGIG (reference sequence). This CDR3 is built from 15 residues. This clonotype was seen many times. Attachment of unique molecular identifiers to individual cDNA molecules was performed. TCRdb passed the 5' RACE reads through MiXCR, listing each CDR3 protein once. The table has 55,000 to 75,000 distinct CDR3 sequences, roughly an eighth seen once.

What was sequenced was whole blood. V is TRBV30 and J is TRBJ2-1; 8 bases line up with TRBD2. The sequence was collected from an adult who was a healthcare worker with PCR-confirmed SARS-CoV-2 infection or an uninfected control (not recorded which). The CDR3 sequence is CAWRGLAGSYNEQFF. The CDR3 DNA reads as TGTGCCTGGAGGGGTCTAGCGGGTTCCTACAATGAGCAGTTCTTC.